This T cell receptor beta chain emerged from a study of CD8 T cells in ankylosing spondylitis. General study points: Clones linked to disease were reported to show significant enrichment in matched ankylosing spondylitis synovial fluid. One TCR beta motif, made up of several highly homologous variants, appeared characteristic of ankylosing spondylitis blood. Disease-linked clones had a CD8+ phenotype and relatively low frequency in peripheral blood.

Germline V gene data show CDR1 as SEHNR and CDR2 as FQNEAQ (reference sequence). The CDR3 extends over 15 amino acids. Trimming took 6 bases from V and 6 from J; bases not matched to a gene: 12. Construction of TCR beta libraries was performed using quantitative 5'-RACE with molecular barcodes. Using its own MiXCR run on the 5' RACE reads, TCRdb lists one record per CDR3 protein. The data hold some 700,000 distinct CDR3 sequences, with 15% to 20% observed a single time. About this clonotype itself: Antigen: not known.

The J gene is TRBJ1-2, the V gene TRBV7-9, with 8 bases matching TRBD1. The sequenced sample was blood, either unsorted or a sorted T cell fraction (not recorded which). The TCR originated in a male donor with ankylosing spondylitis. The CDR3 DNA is TGTGCCAGCAGTTCCTCGACAGGGGAGTTGCATGGCTACACCTTC. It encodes CASSSSTGELHGYTF.